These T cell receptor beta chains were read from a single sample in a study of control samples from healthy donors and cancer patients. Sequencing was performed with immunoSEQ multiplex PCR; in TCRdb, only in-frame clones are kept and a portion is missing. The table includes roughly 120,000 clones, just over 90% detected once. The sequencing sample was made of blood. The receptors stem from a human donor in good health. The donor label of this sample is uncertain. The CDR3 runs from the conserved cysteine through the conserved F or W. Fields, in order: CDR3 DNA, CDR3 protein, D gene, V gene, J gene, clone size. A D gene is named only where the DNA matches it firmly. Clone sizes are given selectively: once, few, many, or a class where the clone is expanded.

TGCGCCAGCAGCCAAGGAGCTCCGACAGGCGCTCCCTCTGGAAACACCATATATTTT	CASSQGAPTGAPSGNTIYF	NA	TRBV4-1	TRBJ1-3	NA
TGTGCCAGCAGTCGGCCGGGACAGTTGAGCTCCTACAATGAGCAGTTCTTC	CASSRPGQLSSYNEQFF	TRBD1	TRBV6-2/TRBV6-3	TRBJ2-1	NA
TGTGCCAGCAAGACAGGGTATAATTCACCCCTCCACTTT	CASKTGYNSPLHF	TRBD1	TRBV6-5	TRBJ1-6	NA
TGTGCCAGCAGATCTGGACAAACGCTAAACTATGGCTACACCTTC	CASRSGQTLNYGYTF	NA	TRBV6-5	TRBJ1-2	NA
TGTGCCAGCAGTCTTACTACGGGTGGGGCAGATACGCAGTATTTT	CASSLTTGGADTQYF	NA	TRBV27	TRBJ2-3	NA
TGTGCCACCAGTGATGCCCAGCGGGGGTACACCGGGGAGCTGTTTTTT	CATSDAQRGYTGELFF	TRBD2	TRBV24-1	TRBJ2-2	NA
TGTGCCACCAGTGATTACAGGGGGCTGAACACTGAAGCTTTCTTT	CATSDYRGLNTEAFF	TRBD1	TRBV24-1	TRBJ1-1	once
TGTGCCGGGACCCTGGGGGGCACAGATACGCAGTATTTT	CAGTLGGTDTQYF	NA	TRBV6-5	TRBJ2-3	NA
TGCGCCAGCAGCCTGGGGACTAGCGGGGGGGCATCTAGCACAGATACGCAGTATTTT	CASSLGTSGGASSTDTQYF	TRBD2	TRBV5-1	TRBJ2-3	NA
TGTGCCAGCAGCTTAGGCCGGGGATACGAGCAGTACTTC	CASSLGRGYEQYF	NA	TRBV13	TRBJ2-7	NA
TGTGCCAGCAGCTTATTGAGGGAAAAACTGTTTTTT	CASSLLREKLFF	NA	TRBV7-8	TRBJ1-4	NA
TGCGCCAGCAGGAACCAGAACACCGGGGAGCTGTTTTTT	CASRNQNTGELFF	NA	TRBV10-1	TRBJ2-2	NA
TGTGCCAGCAGCAGTTCGGTGGGCTACACCTTC	CASSSSVGYTF	NA	TRBV5-6	TRBJ1-2	NA
TGTGCCAGCAGTTCCGGGGCTAACTATAATTCACCCCTCCACTTT	CASSSGANYNSPLHF	NA	TRBV6-5	TRBJ1-6	once
TGTGCTAGTGGTTTGGGGACAGGGGGCAAAAACATTCAGTACTTC	CASGLGTGGKNIQYF	TRBD1	TRBV12-5	TRBJ2-4	NA
TGTGCCAGCAGCCAAAGGACAGTCCAAGAGACCCAGTACTTC	CASSQRTVQETQYF	NA	TRBV3-1/TRBV3-2	TRBJ2-5	NA
TGTGCTAGTGGGGCGGGACAGGTAAACACTGAAGCTTTCTTT	CASGAGQVNTEAFF	TRBD1	TRBV12-5	TRBJ1-1	NA
TGTGCCAGCAGTTTAGCGGGGGGAGATGAGCAGTTCTTC	CASSLAGGDEQFF	NA	TRBV12-3/TRBV12-4	TRBJ2-1	NA
TGTGCCAGCAGTCTTTCCGGGACCGGGCCCCAGCATTTT	CASSLSGTGPQHF	NA	TRBV25-1	TRBJ1-5	once
TGTGCCAGCAGCGCATCCGCAGCGGATTCACCCCTCCACTTT	CASSASAADSPLHF	NA	TRBV11-2	TRBJ1-6	NA
TGTGCCAGCGGGACAGGGCCTGGTGGTGAAAAACTGTTTTTT	CASGTGPGGEKLFF	TRBD1	TRBV19	TRBJ1-4	NA
TGCGCCAGCAGCTTGGGAACGAATCAGGGGGAGACCCAGTACTTC	CASSLGTNQGETQYF	NA	TRBV5-1	TRBJ2-5	NA
TGTGCCAGCAGTTCCCCTGGCCAGGGGGGCCGGGATTCACCCCTCCACTTT	CASSSPGQGGRDSPLHF	TRBD1	TRBV28	TRBJ1-6	NA
TGTGCCAGCAGTTTGACAGGGGGTTCAGGCACTGAAGCTTTCTTT	CASSLTGGSGTEAFF	TRBD1	TRBV27	TRBJ1-1	once
TGTGCCAGCAGCCCTCTTGTTAACTATGGCTACACCTTC	CASSPLVNYGYTF	NA	TRBV12-3/TRBV12-4	TRBJ1-2	NA
TGTGCCAGCATGGCCGCTTCAAACACCGGGGAGCTGTTTTTT	CASMAASNTGELFF	NA	TRBV2	TRBJ2-2	NA
TGTGCCAGCAGTTCCCCGAAAGGTGGCTACACCTTC	CASSSPKGGYTF	NA	TRBV28	TRBJ1-2	NA
TGTGCCACCAGCCGGGGGGACGATTCTGGAAACACCATATATTTT	CATSRGDDSGNTIYF	NA	TRBV3-1/TRBV3-2	TRBJ1-3	NA
TGTGCCAGCAGCTCCGGACAGGGGGCAATGCAGTTCTTC	CASSSGQGAMQFF	TRBD1	TRBV5-4	TRBJ2-1	NA
TGTGCCTGGAGTGTGGGGATCAACACCGGGGAGCTGTTTTTT	CAWSVGINTGELFF	NA	TRBV30	TRBJ2-2	once
TGTGCCACCAGTGATGGAGGGGACAGGGTAATCTACGAGCAGTACTTC	CATSDGGDRVIYEQYF	TRBD1	TRBV24-1	TRBJ2-7	NA
TGTGCCAGCAGTGAAACGGAGGAAGGAAACACCATATATTTT	CASSETEEGNTIYF	NA	TRBV6-1	TRBJ1-3	NA
TGTGCCAGCAGCGCCCTAGGTGACAGGGGGTCTAACTATGGCTACACCTTC	CASSALGDRGSNYGYTF	TRBD1	TRBV16	TRBJ1-2	NA
TGTGCCAGCAGCCAAGACTTAAACTCCTACGAGCAGTACTTC	CASSQDLNSYEQYF	NA	TRBV3-1/TRBV3-2	TRBJ2-7	once
TGTGCCACCAGTGATTACACAGATACGCAGTATTTT	CATSDYTDTQYF	NA	TRBV24-1	TRBJ2-3	NA
TGTGCTAGTGGCCCTGCAGGGGATGGCTACACCTTC	CASGPAGDGYTF	NA	TRBV12-5	TRBJ1-2	NA
TGTGCCAGCAGTGTTGGGGCGGGGGCCGAAGAGACCCAGTACTTC	CASSVGAGAEETQYF	NA	TRBV2	TRBJ2-5	NA
TGTGCCAGCAGTCGAGACAGCGAGCAGTACTTC	CASSRDSEQYF	NA	TRBV12-3/TRBV12-4	TRBJ2-7	NA
TGCGCCAGCAGCTATGGACAGGGGGTCCTTGCGAACACCGGGGAGCTGTTTTTT	CASSYGQGVLANTGELFF	TRBD1	TRBV5-1	TRBJ2-2	NA
TGTGCCAGCAGCCAAGTTCCGGGGACAAGCGGCGGGGAGCTGTTTTTT	CASSQVPGTSGGELFF	NA	TRBV14	TRBJ2-2	NA
TGTGCCAGCAGTGTCGGAGGGGAGGTCGTGCAGTACTTC	CASSVGGEVVQYF	NA	TRBV2	TRBJ2-7	once
TGCGCCAGCAGCTGGGCGGGGACAGGGAACTATGGCTACACCTTC	CASSWAGTGNYGYTF	TRBD1	TRBV5-1	TRBJ1-2	NA
TGTGCCATCAGCCCAGGACAGGGCTCCTTGAACACTGAAGCTTTCTTT	CAISPGQGSLNTEAFF	TRBD1	TRBV10-3	TRBJ1-1	NA
TGTGCCAGCAGCTTGGGACAGTATAATTCACCCCTCCACTTT	CASSLGQYNSPLHF	NA	TRBV5-5	TRBJ1-6	NA
TGTGCCAGCAGCTCGTACAGGGGGGCCTACAATGAGCAGTTCTTC	CASSSYRGAYNEQFF	TRBD1	TRBV7-8	TRBJ2-1	NA
TGTGCCAGTAGTGGGTACAATTCACCCCTCCACTTT	CASSGYNSPLHF	NA	TRBV19	TRBJ1-6	NA
TGTGCCAGCAGCGAATCAGGGGGTGAGGATAGAATGAACACTGAAGCTTTCTTT	CASSESGGEDRMNTEAFF	TRBD1	TRBV6-1	TRBJ1-1	NA